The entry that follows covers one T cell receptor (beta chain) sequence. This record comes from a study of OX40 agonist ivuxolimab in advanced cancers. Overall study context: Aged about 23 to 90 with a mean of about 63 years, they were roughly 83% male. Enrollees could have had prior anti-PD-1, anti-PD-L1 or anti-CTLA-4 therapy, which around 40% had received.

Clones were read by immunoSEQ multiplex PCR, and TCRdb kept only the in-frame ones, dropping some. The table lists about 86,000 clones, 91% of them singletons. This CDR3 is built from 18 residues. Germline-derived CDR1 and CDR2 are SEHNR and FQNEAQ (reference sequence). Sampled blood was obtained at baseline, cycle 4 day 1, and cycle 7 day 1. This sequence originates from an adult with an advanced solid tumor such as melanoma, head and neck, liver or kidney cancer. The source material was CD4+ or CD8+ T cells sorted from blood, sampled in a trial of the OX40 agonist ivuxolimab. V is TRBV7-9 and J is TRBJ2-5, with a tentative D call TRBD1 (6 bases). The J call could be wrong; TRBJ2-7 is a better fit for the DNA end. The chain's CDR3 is CASSLSHTGTNPSYEQYF. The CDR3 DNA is TGTGCCAGCAGCTTAAGCCACACAGGGACCAACCCCTCCTACGAGCAGTACTTC.